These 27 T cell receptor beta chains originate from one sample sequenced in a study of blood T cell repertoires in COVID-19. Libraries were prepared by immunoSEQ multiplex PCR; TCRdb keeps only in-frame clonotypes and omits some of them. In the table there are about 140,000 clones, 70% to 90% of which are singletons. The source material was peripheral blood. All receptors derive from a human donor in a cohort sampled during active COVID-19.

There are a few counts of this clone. The CDR3 reads CASTSGTNYGYTF. The CDR3 DNA reads TGTGCCAGCACCTCAGGAACTAACTATGGCTACACCTTC. This chain joins TRBV6-5 and TRBJ1-2, with unresolved D. Germline V lookup: CDR1 MNHEY, CDR2 SVGAGI. The CDR3 extends over 13 amino acids. V was clipped by 7 bases and J by 0 bases, with 9 bases between them.

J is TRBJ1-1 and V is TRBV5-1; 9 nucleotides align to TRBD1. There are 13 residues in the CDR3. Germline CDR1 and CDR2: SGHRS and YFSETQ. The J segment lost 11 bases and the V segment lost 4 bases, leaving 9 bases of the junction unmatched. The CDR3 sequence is CASSAYGTGMAFF. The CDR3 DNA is TGCGCCAGCAGCGCCTACGGGACAGGGATGGCTTTCTTT.

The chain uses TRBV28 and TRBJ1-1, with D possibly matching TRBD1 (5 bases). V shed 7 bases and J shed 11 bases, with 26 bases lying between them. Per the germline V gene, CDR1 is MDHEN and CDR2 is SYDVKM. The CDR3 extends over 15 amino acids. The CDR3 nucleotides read TGTGCCAGCATAGAGCAGGGCCGGCCCGTTTTGGGTGCTTTCTTT. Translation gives CASIEQGRPVLGAFF.

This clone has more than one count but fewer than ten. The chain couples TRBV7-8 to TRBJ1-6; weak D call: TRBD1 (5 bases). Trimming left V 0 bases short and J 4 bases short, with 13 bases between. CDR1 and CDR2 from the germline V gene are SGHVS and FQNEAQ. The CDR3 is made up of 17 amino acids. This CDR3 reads CASSLAGPGQYNSPLHF. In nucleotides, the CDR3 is TGTGCCAGCAGCTTAGCAGGACCAGGACAATATAATTCACCCCTCCACTTT. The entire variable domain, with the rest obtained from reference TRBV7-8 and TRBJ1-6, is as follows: GAGVSQSPRYKVAKRGQDVALRCDPISGHVSLFWYQQALGQGPEFLTYFQNEAQLDKSGLPSDRFFAERPEGSVSTLKIQRTQQEDSAVYLCASSLAGPGQYNSPLHFGNGTRLTVT.

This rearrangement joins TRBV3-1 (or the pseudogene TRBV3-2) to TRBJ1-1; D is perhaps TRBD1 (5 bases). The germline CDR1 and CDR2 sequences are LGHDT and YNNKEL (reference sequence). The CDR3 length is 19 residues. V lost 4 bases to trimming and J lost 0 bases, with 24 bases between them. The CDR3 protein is CASSPPYLINRLMNTEAFF. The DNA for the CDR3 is TGTGCCAGCAGCCCCCCCTATTTGATCAACAGGCTCATGAACACTGAAGCTTTCTTT.

CDR3 protein: CASSIRRGPGKGEAWNTIYF. The DNA of the CDR3 is TGTGCCAGCAGCATACGTCGCGGGCCAGGTAAGGGCGAGGCCTGGAACACCATATATTTT. The chain carries TRBV9 and TRBJ1-3; no definite D call. V gave up 4 bases and J gave up 7 bases, with 33 bases separating them. The CDR3 extends over 20 amino acids. Germline lookup yields CDR1 SGDLS and CDR2 YYNGEE.

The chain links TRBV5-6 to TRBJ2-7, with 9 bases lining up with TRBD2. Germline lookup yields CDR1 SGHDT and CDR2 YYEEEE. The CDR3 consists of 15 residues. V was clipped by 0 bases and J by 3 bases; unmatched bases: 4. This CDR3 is CASSLGPAGGYEQYF. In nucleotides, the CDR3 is TGTGCCAGCAGCTTGGGACCAGCGGGGGGCTACGAGCAGTACTTC.

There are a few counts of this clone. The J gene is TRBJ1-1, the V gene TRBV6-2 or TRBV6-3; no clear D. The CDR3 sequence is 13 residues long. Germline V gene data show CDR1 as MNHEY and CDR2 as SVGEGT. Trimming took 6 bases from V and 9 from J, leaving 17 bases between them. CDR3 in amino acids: CASSLPQRPQAFF. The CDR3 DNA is TGTGCCAGCAGCCTCCCCCAGAGGCCACAAGCTTTCTTT.

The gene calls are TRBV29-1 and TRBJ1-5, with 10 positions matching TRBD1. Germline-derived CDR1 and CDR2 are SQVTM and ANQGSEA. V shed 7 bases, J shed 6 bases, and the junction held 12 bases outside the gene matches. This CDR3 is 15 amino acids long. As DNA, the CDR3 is TGCAGCGCCACGGAGACAGGGGGCAGGGGTCAGCCCCAGCATTTT. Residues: CSATETGGRGQPQHF.

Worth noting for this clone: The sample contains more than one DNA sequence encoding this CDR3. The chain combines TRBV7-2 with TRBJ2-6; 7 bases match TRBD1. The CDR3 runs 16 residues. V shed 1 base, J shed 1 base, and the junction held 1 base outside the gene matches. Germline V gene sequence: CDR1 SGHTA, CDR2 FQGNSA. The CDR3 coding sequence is TGTGCCAGCAGCTTAGAGGGGGCGTCTGGGGCCAACGTCCTGACTTTC. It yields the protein CASSLEGASGANVLTF.

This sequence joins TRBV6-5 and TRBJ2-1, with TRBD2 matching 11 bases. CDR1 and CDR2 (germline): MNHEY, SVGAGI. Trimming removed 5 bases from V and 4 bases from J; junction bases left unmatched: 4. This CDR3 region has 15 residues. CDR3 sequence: CASSRTSGSYNEQFF. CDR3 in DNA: TGTGCCAGCAGTCGGACTAGCGGGTCTTACAATGAGCAGTTCTTC.

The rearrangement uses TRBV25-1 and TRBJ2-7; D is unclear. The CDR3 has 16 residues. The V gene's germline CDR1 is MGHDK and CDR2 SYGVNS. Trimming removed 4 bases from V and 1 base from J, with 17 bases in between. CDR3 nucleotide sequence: TGTGCCAGCAGTGCAAACCAAGGCGGTGGATCCTACGAGCAGTACTTC. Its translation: CASSANQGGGSYEQYF.

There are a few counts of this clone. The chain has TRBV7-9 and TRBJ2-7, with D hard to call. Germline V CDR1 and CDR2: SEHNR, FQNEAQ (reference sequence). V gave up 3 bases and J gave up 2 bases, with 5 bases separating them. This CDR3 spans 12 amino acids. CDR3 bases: TGTGCCAGCAGCTTCGAGCCCTACGAGCAGTACTTC. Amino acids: CASSFEPYEQYF. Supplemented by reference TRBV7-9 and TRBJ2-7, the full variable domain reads DTGVSQNPRHKITKRGQNVTFRCDPISEHNRLYWYRQTLGQGPEFLTYFQNEAQLEKSRLLSDRFSAERPKGSFSTLEIQRTEQGDSAMYLCASSFEPYEQYFGPGTRLTVT.

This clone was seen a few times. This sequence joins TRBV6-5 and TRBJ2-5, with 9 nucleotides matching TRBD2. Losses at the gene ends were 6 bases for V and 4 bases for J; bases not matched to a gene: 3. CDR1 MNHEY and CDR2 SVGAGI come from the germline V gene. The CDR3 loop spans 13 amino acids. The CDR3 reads CASRIAGVETQYF. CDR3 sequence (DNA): TGTGCCAGCAGAATAGCGGGAGTAGAGACCCAGTACTTC.

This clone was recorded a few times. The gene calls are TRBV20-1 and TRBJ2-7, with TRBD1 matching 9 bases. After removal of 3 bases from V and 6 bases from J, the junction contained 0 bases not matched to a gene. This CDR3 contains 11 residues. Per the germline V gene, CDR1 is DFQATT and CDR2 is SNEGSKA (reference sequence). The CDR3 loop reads CSARTGGEQYF. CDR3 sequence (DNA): TGCAGTGCTAGGACAGGGGGCGAGCAGTACTTC.

The CDR3 region has the DNA TGTGCCAGTAGCACATGGGAGGCGAATGAAAAACTGTTTTTT. Its protein is CASSTWEANEKLFF. The chain carries TRBV19 and TRBJ1-4, with unresolved D. V dropped 6 bases and J dropped 5 bases, with 13 bases sitting between them. Germline CDR1 LNHDA, CDR2 SQIVND (reference sequence). This CDR3 region has 14 residues.

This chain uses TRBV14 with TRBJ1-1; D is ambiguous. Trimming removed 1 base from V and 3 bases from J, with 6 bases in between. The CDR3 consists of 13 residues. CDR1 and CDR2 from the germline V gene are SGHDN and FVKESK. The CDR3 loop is CASSQGGYTEAFF. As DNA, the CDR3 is TGTGCCAGCAGCCAAGGAGGGTACACTGAAGCTTTCTTT.

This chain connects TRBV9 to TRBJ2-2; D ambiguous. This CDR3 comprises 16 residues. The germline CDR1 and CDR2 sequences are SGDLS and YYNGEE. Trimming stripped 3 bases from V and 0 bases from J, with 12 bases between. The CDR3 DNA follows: TGTGCCAGCAGCGCCACCCCAGTTGCGAACACCGGGGAGCTGTTTTTT. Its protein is CASSATPVANTGELFF.

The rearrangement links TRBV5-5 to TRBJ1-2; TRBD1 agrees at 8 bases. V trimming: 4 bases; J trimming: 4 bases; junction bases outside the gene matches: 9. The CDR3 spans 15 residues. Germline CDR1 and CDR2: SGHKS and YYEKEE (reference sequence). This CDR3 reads CASSTRQGPGYGYTF. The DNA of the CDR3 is TGTGCCAGCAGCACACGACAGGGGCCGGGCTATGGCTACACCTTC.

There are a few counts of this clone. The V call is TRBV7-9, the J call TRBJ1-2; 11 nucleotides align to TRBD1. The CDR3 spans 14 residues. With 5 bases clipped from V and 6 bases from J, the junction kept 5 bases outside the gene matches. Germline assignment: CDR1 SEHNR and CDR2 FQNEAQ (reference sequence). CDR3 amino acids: CASSPWDRGDGYTF. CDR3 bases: TGTGCCAGCAGCCCCTGGGACAGGGGGGATGGCTACACCTTC.

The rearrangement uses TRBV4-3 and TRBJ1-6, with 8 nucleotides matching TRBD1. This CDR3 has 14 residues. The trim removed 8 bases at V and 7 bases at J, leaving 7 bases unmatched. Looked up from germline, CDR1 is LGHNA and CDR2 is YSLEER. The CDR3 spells CASGVTGGNSPLHF. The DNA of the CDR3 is TGCGCCAGCGGAGTAACAGGGGGGAATTCACCCCTCCACTTT.

CDR3 residues: CASSQQGGGQGVYEQYF. CDR3 nucleotide sequence: TGTGCCAGCAGCCAACAGGGTGGAGGACAGGGGGTCTACGAGCAGTACTTC. This chain joins TRBV7-3 and TRBJ2-7, with 10 bases aligning to TRBD1. This CDR3 is built from 17 residues. The ends lost 5 bases at V and 3 bases at J; junction bases unmatched: 13. Germline CDR1 is SGHTA and CDR2 is FQGTGA.

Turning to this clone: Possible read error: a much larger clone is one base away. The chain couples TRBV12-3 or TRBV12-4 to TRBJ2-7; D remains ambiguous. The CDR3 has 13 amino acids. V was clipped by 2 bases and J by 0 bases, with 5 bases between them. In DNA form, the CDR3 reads TGTGCCAGCAGTTTAAGTAGCTCCTACGAGCAGTACTTC. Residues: CASSLSSSYEQYF.

CDR3 in DNA: TGTGCCAGCAGAAAACTAGCGGGGGGGATGTTCTACGAGCAGTACTTC. This sequence encodes CASRKLAGGMFYEQYF. V is TRBV27 and J is TRBJ2-7; 13 bases line up with TRBD2. Germline values: CDR1 MNHEY, CDR2 SMNVEV (reference sequence). The ends lost 6 bases at V and 3 bases at J; junction bases unmatched: 8. The CDR3 loop spans 16 amino acids.

Here the CDR3 DNA reads TGTGCCAGCAGCTTAACAGGGAGTAACTATGGCTACACCTTC. It yields the protein CASSLTGSNYGYTF. This rearrangement joins TRBV7-3 to TRBJ1-2; D unresolved. Germline V gene data show CDR1 as SGHTA and CDR2 as FQGTGA. V was pared by 0 bases and J by 1 base, with 6 bases between. This CDR3 spans 14 amino acids.

The CDR3 DNA is TGTGCCAGCAGCGTAGGGGGGACAGGAAATAATAATTCACCCCTCCACTTT. Its translation: CASSVGGTGNNNSPLHF. The V and J genes are TRBV9 and TRBJ1-6; 8 bases fit TRBD1. From germline, CDR1 is SGDLS and CDR2 YYNGEE. The CDR3 is 17 residues long. The ends lost 0 bases at V and 5 bases at J; junction bases unmatched: 7.

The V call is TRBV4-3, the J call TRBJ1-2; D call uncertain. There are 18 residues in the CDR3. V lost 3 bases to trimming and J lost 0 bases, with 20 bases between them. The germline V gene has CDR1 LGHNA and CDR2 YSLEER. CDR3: CASSQAIVPLLTNYGYTF. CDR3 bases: TGCGCCAGCAGCCAGGCGATCGTTCCACTACTTACTAACTATGGCTACACCTTC.